This note documents a single TCR beta chain sequence. While infection was still active, Seattle patients were enrolled and then followed longitudinally. Authors' methods: Amplification of reference gene primers provided the estimated nucleated cell counts. Sequenced by immunoSEQ multiplex PCR; TCRdb stores in-frame clones only, minus some. For V, J and clone size, that table is used; D and trimming come from the DNA. The data hold tens of thousands of clones, with 90% observed a single time. The J segment lost 4 bases and the V segment lost 3 bases, leaving 6 bases of the junction unmatched. This CDR3 contains 15 residues. The germline CDR1 and CDR2 sequences are KGHSH and LQKENI. These data originate in a study of blood T cell repertoires in COVID-19. Study information: Some COVID-19 samples were acute and others convalescent; all came from the United States, Italy and Spain. The analysed material was cDNA or gDNA that came from T cells, B-cell-depleted T cells, or PBMCs.

This clonotype originated in a man over 45 with COVID-19, enrolled during active disease. The rearrangement joins TRBV18 to TRBJ1-1; TRBD1 agrees at 9 bases. What was sequenced was peripheral blood. CDR3 sequence: CASSPTGGLVTEAFF. In DNA, the CDR3 is TGTGCCAGCTCACCGACAGGGGGGCTGGTCACTGAAGCTTTCTTT.